The entry that follows covers one TCR beta chain sequence. Its antigen is unidentified. The record originates from a study of T cell clonotyping in hematopoietic cell transplantation. On the study more broadly: Recipients' pretransplant samples followed cytoreduction. Study-wide results and limits: Higher Inverse Simpson Index values in graft donor and pretransplant recipient predicted broader posttransplant TCR diversity. Pathologically expanded recipient clonotypes increased progressively from day 30 to day 180 as diversity fell.

Sequenced by immunoSEQ multiplex PCR; TCRdb stores in-frame clones only, minus some. Here the sample spans roughly 29,000 clones, about 80% being singletons. The time point: recipient sample about 28 days before transplant, after cytoreduction. Samples: about 28 days before transplant, then days 30, 100 and 180 after. Sequenced material: peripheral blood mononuclear cells, taken before stem cell transplant. The TCR comes from a woman aged 25-40 years with chronic myeloid leukemia. Some clones in this sample may be carry-over from other donors' samples.

The CDR3 coding sequence is TGTGCCAGCAGCGCGGGACAGGGGGAGGGCCCCCTCCACTTT. Protein: CASSAGQGEGPLHF. This rearrangement joins TRBV7-2 to TRBJ1-6; TRBD1 aligns across 11 bases. The trim removed 5 bases at V and 13 bases at J, leaving 7 bases unmatched. Looked up from germline, CDR1 is SGHTA and CDR2 is FQGNSA. CDR3 length equals 14 residues.